This T cell receptor (beta chain) was captured by sequencing in a study of blood T cell repertoires in COVID-19. About the research overall: Specimens from acute and convalescent COVID-19 originated in the United States, Italy and Spain. PBMCs, B-cell-depleted T cells, or T cells provided the cDNA or gDNA that made up the material.

Source study methods: It was from reference gene primer amplification that nucleated cell counts were estimated. TCRdb's table, derived via immunoSEQ multiplex PCR, lists solely in-frame clones and lacks some. That table gives V, J and clone size, and the DNA gave D and trimming. Of about 150,000 clones in the sample, around 83% were seen once. Germline lookup yields CDR1 SEHNR and CDR2 FQNEAQ (reference sequence). V trimming: 0 bases; J trimming: 5 bases; junction bases outside the gene matches: 4. This CDR3 contains 15 residues. This rearrangement joins TRBV7-9 to TRBJ2-1; 7 bases are shared with TRBD2. The clonotype was recovered from an older woman who had recovered from COVID-19. Sequenced input: peripheral blood. This chain's CDR3 is CASSLASSGDNEQFF. For the CDR3, the DNA is TGTGCCAGCAGCTTAGCCTCTAGCGGAGACAATGAGCAGTTCTTC.